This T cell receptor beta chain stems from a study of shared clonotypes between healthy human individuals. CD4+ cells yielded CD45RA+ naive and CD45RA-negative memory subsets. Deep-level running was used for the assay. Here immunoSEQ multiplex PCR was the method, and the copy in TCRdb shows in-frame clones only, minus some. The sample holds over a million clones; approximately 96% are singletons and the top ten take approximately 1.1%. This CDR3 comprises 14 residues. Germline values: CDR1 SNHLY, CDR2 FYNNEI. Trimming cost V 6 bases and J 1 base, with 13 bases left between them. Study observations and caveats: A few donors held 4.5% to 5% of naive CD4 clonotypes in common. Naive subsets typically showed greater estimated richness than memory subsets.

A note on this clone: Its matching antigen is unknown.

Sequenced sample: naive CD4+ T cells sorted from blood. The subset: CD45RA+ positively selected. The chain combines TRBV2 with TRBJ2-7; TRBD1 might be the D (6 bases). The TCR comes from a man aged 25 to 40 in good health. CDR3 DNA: TGTGCCAGCAGCCCCTTTAGGGGGTCCTACGAGCAGTACTTC. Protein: CASSPFRGSYEQYF.